The T cell receptor beta chain described here comes from a study of blood T cell repertoires in COVID-19. Background on the study: T cells, B-cell-depleted T cells, or PBMCs supplied cDNA or gDNA.

Generated by immunoSEQ multiplex PCR, the TCRdb table keeps only in-frame clones and is missing some. The sample lists about 55,000 clones, about nine tenths occurring once. The TCR comes from a man aged 80 or over with acute or convalescent COVID-19. Sequencing was carried out using peripheral blood.

CDR3 nucleotides: TGTGCCAGCAGCCCAACCCCCCAGGGAGGCTATGGCTACACCTTC. Its translation: CASSPTPQGGYGYTF. This sequence joins TRBV3-1 (or the pseudogene TRBV3-2) and TRBJ1-2; D is perhaps TRBD1 (5 bases). This CDR3 comprises 15 residues. V was cut by 4 bases and J by 4 bases, with 16 bases left in between. The V gene's germline CDR1 is LGHDT and CDR2 YNNKEL (reference sequence).